A selection of T cell receptor beta chains follows, all from one sample in a study of blood T cell repertoires in COVID-19. Only in-frame clones appear in the TCRdb table, and some are missing; sequencing was by immunoSEQ multiplex PCR. The sample yields about 200,000 clones, around 82% seen once. Sequenced material: PBMCs or T cells enriched from blood (not recorded which). The receptors here all came from an older woman with acute COVID-19. Each CDR3 is given with its conserved first and last residue. A D gene is named only where the DNA matches it firmly. Clone size is shown for a subset of rows, as once, few, many or a class of expanded clone.

>TRBD1|TRBV5-1|TRBJ1-3|once
TGCGCCAGCAGCTATGGGACAGGTATCTCAGGAAACACCATATATTTT
CASSYGTGISGNTIYF
>NA|TRBV7-6|TRBJ1-6|NA
TGTGCCAGCAGCTTAGCAAAGCCCTATAATTCACCCCTCCACTTT
CASSLAKPYNSPLHF
>NA|TRBV30|TRBJ1-4|NA
TGTGCCTGGAGTGTACAACAGGAGGGGAACCTGTTTTTT
CAWSVQQEGNLFF
>NA|TRBV5-8|TRBJ1-1|NA
TGTGCCAGCAGCTTTACCCCCCTAGGGGTGAACCTGAACACTGAAGCTTTCTTT
CASSFTPLGVNLNTEAFF
>NA|TRBV6-2/TRBV6-3|TRBJ1-6|NA
TGTGCCAGCAGCAAAAAGGGGGACCCAAGATTCGAGGGTTCACCCCTCCACTTT
CASSKKGDPRFEGSPLHF
>TRBD1|TRBV28|TRBJ1-2|NA
TGTGCCAGCAGTGACAGGGGTGAGTTCTATGGCTACACCTTC
CASSDRGEFYGYTF
>NA|TRBV6-2/TRBV6-3|TRBJ1-2|NA
TGTGCCAGCAGTTCATTCCACAGGCCCCATGGCTACACCTTC
CASSSFHRPHGYTF
>NA|TRBV4-3|TRBJ1-3|NA
TGCGCCAGCAGCCAAGATCCGACTGTTTACTCTGGAAACACCATATATTTT
CASSQDPTVYSGNTIYF
>TRBD1|TRBV9|TRBJ2-2|NA
TGTGCCAGCAGCACGGGACAGGGGACCGGGGAGCTGTTTTTT
CASSTGQGTGELFF
>NA|TRBV27|TRBJ1-2|NA
TGTGCCAGCAGCTTGGGCTTGGGGGCCGGCTATGGCTACACCTTC
CASSLGLGAGYGYTF
>NA|TRBV6-5|TRBJ1-2|NA
TGTGCCAGCAGTTACTCGACAAAAGGCGCTAACTATGGCTACACCTTC
CASSYSTKGANYGYTF
>NA|TRBV6-2/TRBV6-3|TRBJ1-4|NA
TGTGCCAGCAGTTCACACGGACAGGAAAAACTGTTTTTT
CASSSHGQEKLFF
>NA|TRBV27|TRBJ1-2|NA
TGTGCCAGCAGTTCCCAACAGGGCTGGGGCTACACCTTC
CASSSQQGWGYTF
>NA|TRBV5-5|TRBJ1-4|NA
TGTGCCAGCAGCCCCCCAGGGCCTAATGAAAAACTGTTTTTT
CASSPPGPNEKLFF
>TRBD2|TRBV7-2|TRBJ2-1|once
TGTGCCAGCAGCACTAGCGGGAGCTCCTACAATGAGCAGTTCTTC
CASSTSGSSYNEQFF
>TRBD1|TRBV6-5|TRBJ1-1|NA
TGTGCCAGCAGTTACTCGGGACAGGGTAAAGAAGCTTTCTTT
CASSYSGQGKEAFF
>NA|TRBV2|TRBJ2-1|NA
TGTGCCAGCAGTGTGGGGCGGGACGGGAGCTCGAATGAGCAGTTCTTC
CASSVGRDGSSNEQFF
>NA|TRBV29-1|TRBJ2-1|NA
TGCAGCGTTGAGGGGGGGGACAGGAGCTCCTACAATGAGCAGTTCTTC
CSVEGGDRSSYNEQFF
>NA|TRBV19|TRBJ1-1|NA
TGTGCCAGTAGTGGGTTACAGAGTCTGAACACTGAAGCTTTCTTT
CASSGLQSLNTEAFF
>NA|TRBV3-1/TRBV3-2|TRBJ1-3|NA
TGTGCCAGCAGCCAAGCGGGGTCGGGGTTTGGAAACACCATATATTTT
CASSQAGSGFGNTIYF
>TRBD1|TRBV7-8|TRBJ1-4|NA
TGTGCCAGCAGCGTAGACAGGGTTAATGAAAAACTGTTTTTT
CASSVDRVNEKLFF
>TRBD1|TRBV28|TRBJ1-5|NA
TGTGCCAGCAACCCAGGGGGGTCAAATCAGCCCCAGCATTTT
CASNPGGSNQPQHF
>NA|TRBV5-1|TRBJ2-2|NA
TGCGCCAGCCGAGACACCAACACCGGGGAGCTGTTTTTT
CASRDTNTGELFF
>TRBD2|TRBV7-6|TRBJ2-4|once
TGTGCCAGCAGCTCATTACCGGGACTAGCAGTTATTGAGGGCAAAAACATTCAGTACTTC
CASSSLPGLAVIEGKNIQYF
>NA|TRBV19|TRBJ1-5|NA
TGTGCCAGTCACCGATCGGGGTCGGGGAATAGCAATCAGCCCCAGCATTTT
CASHRSGSGNSNQPQHF
>TRBD1|TRBV4-2|TRBJ2-3|NA
TGTGCCAGCAGCCAAGGGACAGGGGGCCCAGATACGCAGTATTTT
CASSQGTGGPDTQYF
>TRBD1|TRBV5-1|TRBJ2-5|NA
TGCGCCAGCAGCTCCTCCCCGGACAGGGCCGGTGAGACCCAGTACTTC
CASSSSPDRAGETQYF
>NA|TRBV7-8|TRBJ2-3|NA
TGTGCCAGCAGCCCGGGGGCAGATACGCAGTATTTT
CASSPGADTQYF
>NA|TRBV27|TRBJ1-2|NA
TGTGTTAACAGGGAGAGATTGGATGGCTACACCTTC
CVNRERLDGYTF
>TRBD1|TRBV5-1|TRBJ1-1|NA
TGCGCCAGCAGCTCGAGACCAGGGGGATATTTGAACACTGAAGCTTTCTTT
CASSSRPGGYLNTEAFF
>TRBD1|TRBV11-2|TRBJ1-2|NA
TGTGCCAGCAGTCTACCATGGGACAGGACAACTAACTATGGCTACACCTTC
CASSLPWDRTTNYGYTF
>NA|TRBV7-2|TRBJ1-3|NA
TGTGCCAGCAGCTTGCTCTCTTCGGTCGGAAACACCATATATTTT
CASSLLSSVGNTIYF
>TRBD1|TRBV2|TRBJ1-1|NA
TGTGCCAGCAGGACAGGGGAAAGGACCACTGAAGCTTTCTTT
CASRTGERTTEAFF
>TRBD1|TRBV27|TRBJ1-4|once
TGTGCCAGCAGCCGAGTAGGGGACAGGGGGTGGGGCACTAATGAAAAACTGTTTTTT
CASSRVGDRGWGTNEKLFF
>NA|TRBV7-2|TRBJ1-2|NA
TGTGCCAGCAGCTTAGGAAGCTCCAGGGGAACCTATGGCTACACCTTC
CASSLGSSRGTYGYTF
>TRBD2|TRBV7-8|TRBJ2-1|NA
TGTGCCAGCAGCACGAGGACTAGTGGGGATGAGCAGTTCTTC
CASSTRTSGDEQFF
>NA|TRBV5-4|TRBJ2-3|NA
TGTGCCAGCAGCTTCCTAATTCAGGGTCCGTCGGGCGATACGCAGTATTTT
CASSFLIQGPSGDTQYF
>NA|TRBV19|TRBJ2-3|NA
TGTGCCAGTAGTACACCGTCTAGCCCCAGCACAGATACGCAGTATTTT
CASSTPSSPSTDTQYF
>NA|TRBV5-4|TRBJ2-1|NA
TGTGCCAGCAGCCGGGAACTAGCGGCCCAGGGGGATGAGCAGTTCTTC
CASSRELAAQGDEQFF
>TRBD2|TRBV2|TRBJ2-7|few
TGTGCCAGCACTCCCCGGCGGGAGAATGTATACGAGCAGTACTTC
CASTPRRENVYEQYF
>TRBD1|TRBV28|TRBJ1-5|NA
TGTGCCAGCAGTGAGACAGGGAGAGGCTATCAGCCCCAGCATTTT
CASSETGRGYQPQHF
>TRBD2|TRBV2|TRBJ2-1|NA
TGTGCCAGCAGTGAACCAATCCCGGGACTAGGGCTTTACAATGAGCAGTTCTTC
CASSEPIPGLGLYNEQFF
>NA|TRBV11-2|TRBJ1-1|NA
TGTGCCAGCAGCCGGGGGGTGGGGCCGGACACTGAAGCTTTCTTT
CASSRGVGPDTEAFF
>NA|TRBV4-2|TRBJ1-1|NA
TGTGCCAGCAGCCCAATGCCGGCTAGCACTGAAGCTTTCTTT
CASSPMPASTEAFF
>NA|TRBV30|TRBJ1-6|once
TGTGCCTGGATGGGCCCCAATTCACCCCTCCACTTT
CAWMGPNSPLHF
>TRBD2|TRBV6-5|TRBJ2-7|few
TGTGCCAGCAGACTTGGGACTAGCGTGAGCGAGCAGTACTTC
CASRLGTSVSEQYF
>TRBD2|TRBV7-8|TRBJ2-3|NA
TGTGCCAGCAGCTTAGATAGCGGGGGGGCCGGCACAGATACGCAGTATTTT
CASSLDSGGAGTDTQYF
>NA|TRBV25-1|TRBJ1-5|NA
TGTGCCAGCAGTGAAGACAGTCTCCAGCCCCAGCATTTT
CASSEDSLQPQHF
>NA|TRBV12-3/TRBV12-4|TRBJ2-1|NA
TGTGCCAGCGAGAGGAGCTCCTACAATGAGCAGTTCTTC
CASERSSYNEQFF
>TRBD1|TRBV16|TRBJ2-7|NA
TGTGCCAGCAGCCCGAACTTTGACAGGGACGAGCAGTACTTC
CASSPNFDRDEQYF
>NA|TRBV29-1|TRBJ2-5|NA
TGCAGCGTTGTACGTTTAGCGGAGCCTCATGGGACCCAGTACTTC
CSVVRLAEPHGTQYF
>NA|TRBV7-8|TRBJ1-2|NA
TGTGCCAGCAGCTTAGATCGACTGAAGTATGGCTACACCTTC
CASSLDRLKYGYTF
>TRBD1|TRBV24-1|TRBJ1-2|NA
TGTGCCACAGCACAGGGGGCTTGGGGCTACACCTTC
CATAQGAWGYTF
>TRBD2|TRBV6-5|TRBJ2-7|NA
TGTGCCAGCAGCTCTCCCGGGACTAGTCCCTACGAGCAGTACTTC
CASSSPGTSPYEQYF
>NA|TRBV7-2|TRBJ2-1|many
TGTGCCAGCAGCTTAAGCGATGAGCAGTTCTTC
CASSLSDEQFF